The rows below give T cell receptor beta chains drawn from one sample of a study of post-analysis software for immune sequencing data. MiXCR, applied by TCRdb to the PCR reads, yields one record per CDR3 protein. The sample includes roughly 730,000 distinct CDR3 sequences, just under 30% of them seen just once. The sample consisted of blood. These receptors all come from a girl between 5 and 17 years old with multiple sclerosis. Both conserved end residues are part of each CDR3. Each record gives: J gene, D gene, V gene, clone size, CDR3 DNA, CDR3 protein. A D gene is named only where the DNA matches it firmly. The listing skips clone size in some rows; elsewhere it reads once, few, many or a size class.

J: TRBJ2-1; D: NA; V: TRBV6-2/TRBV6-3; size: few; DNA: TGTGCCAGCAGTTCCGGGACACAAATTTACAATGAGCAGTTCTTC; CDR3: CASSSGTQIYNEQFF
J: TRBJ2-7; D: TRBD2; V: TRBV7-9; size: few; DNA: TGTGCCAGCAGCTCGACACGGGGGGACTGGGAGCAGTACTTC; CDR3: CASSSTRGDWEQYF
J: TRBJ2-4; D: TRBD2; V: TRBV4-1; size: NA; DNA: TGCGCCAGCAGCCAAGCGCGGGGGGGCGGTCAAAACATTCAGTACTTC; CDR3: CASSQARGGGQNIQYF
J: TRBJ2-3; D: NA; V: TRBV28; size: NA; DNA: TGTGCCAGCAGCCAATCCGGGACTCAGGGCCCAGATACGCAGTATTTT; CDR3: CASSQSGTQGPDTQYF
J: TRBJ1-1; D: TRBD1; V: TRBV27; size: few; DNA: TGTGCCAGCAGTTCCCGGCGAGTAGGGACAGGGAAGTATCACACTGAAGCTTTCTTT; CDR3: CASSSRRVGTGKYHTEAFF
J: TRBJ1-4; D: NA; V: TRBV4-3; size: NA; DNA: TGCGCCAGCAGCCAAGTTCGGATATCAGGCGAAAAACTGTTTTTT; CDR3: CASSQVRISGEKLFF
J: TRBJ1-1; D: TRBD1; V: TRBV29-1; size: NA; DNA: TGCAGCGCACGGGAGGGGGCAAGGACTGAAGCTTTCTTT; CDR3: CSAREGARTEAFF
J: TRBJ1-1; D: NA; V: TRBV5-1; size: NA; DNA: TGCGCCAGCAGCTTGAATGGAGCTAGCACTGAAGCTTTCTTT; CDR3: CASSLNGASTEAFF
J: TRBJ2-7; D: NA; V: TRBV5-1; size: few; DNA: TGCGCCAGCAGCATAACAGGGAAAACACCCTACGAGCAGTACTTC; CDR3: CASSITGKTPYEQYF
J: TRBJ1-5; D: NA; V: TRBV12-3/TRBV12-4; size: NA; DNA: TGTGCCAGCCTAAGGGAGCTGGGGCAGCCCCAGCATTTT; CDR3: CASLRELGQPQHF
J: TRBJ2-3; D: NA; V: TRBV6-6; size: NA; DNA: TGTGCCAGCAGTTACTCTCCGATAAGCACAGATACGCAGTATTTT; CDR3: CASSYSPISTDTQYF
J: TRBJ2-3; D: TRBD2; V: TRBV20-1; size: few; DNA: TGCAGTGCTAGAGATTTTAGGACTAGAACGGATACGCAGTATTTT; CDR3: CSARDFRTRTDTQYF
J: TRBJ2-1; D: NA; V: TRBV7-2; size: NA; DNA: TGTGCCAGCAGCTCAAGACAGAGCTACAATGAGCAGTTCTTC; CDR3: CASSSRQSYNEQFF
J: TRBJ1-5; D: NA; V: TRBV7-2; size: NA; DNA: TGTGCCAGCAGCGTAGACACAGGGTTTAACCGCAATCAGCCCCAGCATTTT; CDR3: CASSVDTGFNRNQPQHF
J: TRBJ2-3; D: NA; V: TRBV7-9; size: few; DNA: TGTGCCAGCAGCTTGTACGGGGGCGATACGCAGTATTTT; CDR3: CASSLYGGDTQYF
J: TRBJ2-7; D: TRBD2; V: TRBV27; size: few; DNA: TGTGCCAGCACCTCTTTTGGGGGGGCCTACGAGCAGTACTTC; CDR3: CASTSFGGAYEQYF
J: TRBJ2-7; D: NA; V: TRBV4-3; size: NA; DNA: TGCGCCAGCAGCCAAGGAGCGTTGGGGGGACAGATTCGCTACGAGCAGTACTTC; CDR3: CASSQGALGGQIRYEQYF
J: TRBJ1-4; D: TRBD1; V: TRBV2; size: few; DNA: TGTGCCAGCAGCATACAGGGGTTGAATGAAAAACTGTTTTTT; CDR3: CASSIQGLNEKLFF
J: TRBJ1-2; D: NA; V: TRBV9; size: few; DNA: TGTGCCAGCAGCGTAGAACTTAACTATGGCTACACCTTC; CDR3: CASSVELNYGYTF
J: TRBJ2-2; D: NA; V: TRBV20-1; size: once; DNA: TGCAGTGCCACCCCAGGACGGGTCGGCACCGGGGAGCTGTTTTTT; CDR3: CSATPGRVGTGELFF
J: TRBJ2-7; D: NA; V: TRBV20-1; size: few; DNA: TGCAGTGCTAGGACCGTCCTAGGAATCTCCTACGAGCAGTACTTC; CDR3: CSARTVLGISYEQYF
J: TRBJ1-1; D: NA; V: TRBV29-1; size: many; DNA: TGCAGCGTTGAACCCGCTGCAGCTTTCTTT; CDR3: CSVEPAAAFF
J: TRBJ2-1; D: TRBD2; V: TRBV28; size: NA; DNA: TGTGCCAGCAGCCGCACTAGCGGGGGGCAGAATGAGCAGTTCTTC; CDR3: CASSRTSGGQNEQFF
J: TRBJ2-7; D: TRBD2; V: TRBV3-1; size: NA; DNA: TGTGCCAGCAGCGCAAGCGGGAACTCCTACGAGCAGTACTTC; CDR3: CASSASGNSYEQYF
J: TRBJ2-5; D: NA; V: TRBV6-2/TRBV6-3; size: NA; DNA: TGTGCCAGCAGTTACGCCGGGTCCCAAGAGACCCAGTACTTC; CDR3: CASSYAGSQETQYF
J: TRBJ2-7; D: NA; V: TRBV29-1; size: NA; DNA: TGCAGCGCCAAAAGTAGCTCCTACGAGCAGTACTTC; CDR3: CSAKSSSYEQYF
J: TRBJ2-1; D: TRBD2; V: TRBV4-2; size: NA; DNA: TGTGCCAGCAGCCGGGGACTAGCAGGAGCGCAGGAGCAGTTCTTC; CDR3: CASSRGLAGAQEQFF
J: TRBJ2-5; D: NA; V: TRBV10-3; size: NA; DNA: TGTGCCATCGGGTTCGGCAGGGGCCAAGAGACCCAGTACTTC; CDR3: CAIGFGRGQETQYF
J: TRBJ2-2; D: TRBD1; V: TRBV5-5; size: NA; DNA: TGTGCCAGCAGCTTGCGTGGGACAGGGCACACCGGGGAGCTGTTTTTT; CDR3: CASSLRGTGHTGELFF
J: TRBJ2-1; D: TRBD2; V: TRBV4-3; size: NA; DNA: TGCGCCAGCAGCCAAGCGGAGGGGCCGCGGGAGACCCAGTTCTTC; CDR3: CASSQAEGPRETQFF
J: TRBJ2-1; D: TRBD2; V: TRBV20-1; size: NA; DNA: TGCAGTGCTCCGACCAGCGGGGGTTACAATGAGCAGTTCTTC; CDR3: CSAPTSGGYNEQFF
J: TRBJ2-3; D: NA; V: TRBV20-1; size: NA; DNA: TGCAGTGCTAGCCCGGTTACAGATACGCAGTATTTT; CDR3: CSASPVTDTQYF
J: TRBJ2-3; D: NA; V: TRBV15; size: few; DNA: TGTGCCACCAGCGGGCGGTACGGGGGCACAGATACGCAGTATTTT; CDR3: CATSGRYGGTDTQYF
J: TRBJ2-2; D: NA; V: TRBV27; size: NA; DNA: TGTGCCACCGGTGACAACACCGGGGAGCTGTTTTTT; CDR3: CATGDNTGELFF
J: TRBJ2-7; D: TRBD2; V: TRBV7-2; size: once; DNA: TGTGCCAGCAGCCAAATGGCTAGCGGGGTCTACGAGCAGTACTTC; CDR3: CASSQMASGVYEQYF
J: TRBJ2-7; D: NA; V: TRBV6-4; size: many; DNA: TGTGCCAGCAGTGGACGGCACTTCTACGAGCAGTACTTC; CDR3: CASSGRHFYEQYF
J: TRBJ1-5; D: TRBD1; V: TRBV20-1; size: NA; DNA: TGCAGTGCTAGGGGACAGTTTAGCAATCAGCCCCAGCATTTT; CDR3: CSARGQFSNQPQHF
J: TRBJ2-1; D: NA; V: TRBV29-1; size: NA; DNA: TGCAGCGTTCTTACCGGGGACCAGAGTGAGCAGTTCTTC; CDR3: CSVLTGDQSEQFF
J: TRBJ2-7; D: TRBD2; V: TRBV3-1; size: few; DNA: TGTGCCAGCAGCCCGTTAGCGGGAGGGCCGGAACAGTACTTC; CDR3: CASSPLAGGPEQYF
J: TRBJ2-7; D: NA; V: TRBV12-3/TRBV12-4; size: many; DNA: TGTGCCAGCAGTTTTGCGGGACCGTACTACGAGCAGTACTTC; CDR3: CASSFAGPYYEQYF
J: TRBJ2-3; D: NA; V: TRBV20-1; size: few; DNA: TGCAGTGCTGGAAAAGGAGGAGATACGCAGTATTTT; CDR3: CSAGKGGDTQYF
J: TRBJ2-5; D: TRBD2; V: TRBV3-1; size: NA; DNA: TGTGCCAGCAGTCCCGGCACTAGCGGGAGGGCCGGTATGGAGACCCAGTACTTC; CDR3: CASSPGTSGRAGMETQYF
J: TRBJ2-3; D: NA; V: TRBV6-5; size: few; DNA: TGTGCCAGCAGTTACTATCGGGACCTTAGCACAGATACGCAGTATTTT; CDR3: CASSYYRDLSTDTQYF
J: TRBJ2-3; D: NA; V: TRBV7-2; size: few; DNA: TGTGCCAGCAGCTTAGTACCAAGCCGCACAGATACGCAGTATTTT; CDR3: CASSLVPSRTDTQYF
J: TRBJ2-7; D: NA; V: TRBV9; size: NA; DNA: TGTGCCAGCAGCGCACTTCATCGGGGGGAGCAGTACTTC; CDR3: CASSALHRGEQYF
J: TRBJ2-3; D: NA; V: TRBV7-2; size: few; DNA: TGTGCCAGCAGCCGTATTGGTTGGGGCACAGATACGCAGTATTTT; CDR3: CASSRIGWGTDTQYF
J: TRBJ2-5; D: TRBD2; V: TRBV20-1; size: NA; DNA: TGCAGTGCGCCCGGGACTAGCGGACATAGAGAGCAGTACTTC; CDR3: CSAPGTSGHREQYF
J: TRBJ2-3; D: NA; V: TRBV3-1; size: NA; DNA: TGTGCCAGCAGCCAAGCAGGAAAAACTAGCACAGATACGCAGTATTTT; CDR3: CASSQAGKTSTDTQYF
J: TRBJ2-5; D: TRBD2; V: TRBV20-1; size: NA; DNA: TGCAGTGCTAGCCCAGCGGGAGACGCGGAGACCCAGTACTTC; CDR3: CSASPAGDAETQYF
J: TRBJ2-4; D: TRBD2; V: TRBV7-2; size: NA; DNA: TGTGCCAGCAGCTTAACGGGGGGGGACAAAAACATTCAGTACTTC; CDR3: CASSLTGGDKNIQYF
J: TRBJ2-1; D: NA; V: TRBV20-1; size: NA; DNA: TGCAGTGCCCACCATGTGAGCTCCTACAATGAGCAGTTCTTC; CDR3: CSAHHVSSYNEQFF
J: TRBJ2-1; D: NA; V: TRBV5-1; size: few; DNA: TGCGCCGGCAGCTCCGACGAGGGTGATGGCAATGAGCAGTTCTTC; CDR3: CAGSSDEGDGNEQFF